These 28 T cell receptor beta chains originate from one sample sequenced in a study of PD-1 blockade in classical Hodgkin lymphoma. Only in-frame clones appear in the TCRdb table, and some are missing; sequencing was by immunoSEQ multiplex PCR. The sample contains over 85,000 clones, more than 80% of which appear only once. No patient escaped relapse after autologous stem cell transplantation, and brentuximab vedotin exposure varied. The sample here was peripheral blood mononuclear cells (PBMCs), taken before the second cycle of nivolumab. These receptors originate from a human donor with classical Hodgkin lymphoma.

This clone was seen once. The rearrangement uses TRBV5-6 and TRBJ1-1; the D is unclear. This CDR3 has 14 residues. V gave up 0 bases and J gave up 5 bases, with 11 bases separating them. CDR1 SGHDT and CDR2 YYEEEE come from the germline V gene. CDR3 region: CASSLGWVGTEAFF. CDR3 sequence (DNA): TGTGCCAGCAGCTTGGGGTGGGTAGGGACTGAAGCTTTCTTT. Combining the CDR3 with reference TRBV5-6 and TRBJ1-1 gives the whole variable domain DAGVTQSPTHLIKTRGQQVTLRCSPKSGHDTVSWYQQALGQGPQFIFQYYEEEERQRGNFPDRFSGHQFPNYSSELNVNALLLGDSALYLCASSLGWVGTEAFFGQGTRLTVV.

The chain has TRBV6-6 and TRBJ2-1; 11 bases fit TRBD1. J lost 6 bases, V lost 6 bases, and 7 bases had no gene match. CDR1 and CDR2 from the germline V gene are MNHNY and SVGAGI (reference sequence). The CDR3 length is 15 residues. The CDR3: CASRGRDRGVNEQFF. CDR3 nucleotide sequence: TGTGCCAGCAGGGGTCGGGACAGGGGGGTCAATGAGCAGTTCTTC.

The chain couples TRBV18 to TRBJ2-1; 11 bases align to TRBD2. Germline V lookup: CDR1 KGHSH, CDR2 LQKENI. CDR3 size: 17 residues. Trimming removed 2 bases from V and 4 bases from J; junction bases left unmatched: 7. In DNA form, the CDR3 reads TGTGCCAGCTCACCAAGCCCGGGACTAGCGGTTTACAATGAGCAGTTCTTC. Protein: CASSPSPGLAVYNEQFF.

The genes are TRBV4-1 and TRBJ2-7; D gene ambiguous. The CDR3 length is 15 residues. V lost 5 bases and J 4 bases, leaving 18 bases between the germline ends. Germline V lookup: CDR1 MGHRA, CDR2 YSYEKL. CDR3 in amino acids: CASSSQIGDFYEQYF. The CDR3 DNA sequence: TGCGCCAGCAGCTCGCAGATCGGAGACTTTTACGAGCAGTACTTC.

This clone was seen just once. This rearrangement joins TRBV2 to TRBJ2-2; D is ambiguous. This CDR3 has 13 residues. Germline V gene lookup returns CDR1 SNHLY and CDR2 FYNNEI. Between the trimmed V and J ends, which lost 6 bases and 4 bases, there was a span of 9 bases. CDR3 in amino acids: CASRVTVTGELFF. The CDR3 nucleotides read TGTGCCAGCAGAGTAACAGTCACCGGGGAGCTGTTTTTT.

This chain uses TRBV28 with TRBJ1-2; 9 bases agree with TRBD1. The junction had 5 bases not matched to a gene; V was cut back by 6 bases and J by 3 bases. The length of the CDR3 is 14 residues. In germline, CDR1 is MDHEN, CDR2 SYDVKM. The CDR3 reads CASSPGQGYYGYTF. In DNA form, the CDR3 reads TGTGCCAGCAGCCCCGGACAGGGGTACTATGGCTACACCTTC.

J is TRBJ2-1 and V is TRBV5-4; D is possibly TRBD1 (5 bases). The germline CDR1 and CDR2 sequences are SGHNT and YYREEE (reference sequence). The CDR3 has 16 residues. Trimming shortened V by 0 bases and J by 7 bases, and 17 bases separated the two germline ends. The chain's CDR3 is CASSLGAQGSVNEQFF. CDR3 DNA sequence: TGTGCCAGCAGCTTGGGAGCCCAGGGTTCTGTTAATGAGCAGTTCTTC.

The chain is built from TRBV5-6 and TRBJ2-1, with 7 nucleotides matching TRBD2. This CDR3 is built from 15 residues. After removal of 3 bases from V and 9 bases from J, the junction contained 12 bases not matched to a gene. Germline-derived CDR1 and CDR2 are SGHDT and YYEEEE. The CDR3 DNA reads as TGTGCCAGCAGCTACCCAGCGGGGACCCTTCTTGAGCAGTTCTTC. This codes for CASSYPAGTLLEQFF.

The chain carries TRBV6-6 and TRBJ1-4; D is unresolved. Germline V gene sequence: CDR1 MNHNY, CDR2 SVGAGI (reference sequence). The V and J ends lost 2 bases and 8 bases respectively, with 15 bases between them. The CDR3 has 15 amino acids. In nucleotides, the CDR3 is TGTGCCAGCAGTTACGGGTTTGGGGTGGGGGAAAAACTGTTTTTT. Its translation: CASSYGFGVGEKLFF.

The chain recombines TRBV19 with TRBJ1-5, with TRBD1 identical over 11 bases. Germline lookup yields CDR1 LNHDA and CDR2 SQIVND (reference sequence). The CDR3 contains 15 residues. Germline trimming cut 3 bases from V and 5 bases from J; bases unmatched to any gene: 3. The CDR3 region is CASSIGTGGYQPQHF. CDR3 DNA sequence: TGTGCCAGTAGTATCGGGACAGGGGGGTATCAGCCCCAGCATTTT. The full variable domain, rest sourced from reference TRBV19 and TRBJ1-5, is DGGITQSPKYLFRKEGQNVTLSCEQNLNHDAMYWYRQDPGQGLRLIYYSQIVNDFQKGDIAEGYSVSREKKESFPLTVTSAQKNPTAFYLCASSIGTGGYQPQHFGDGTRLSIL.

The chain couples TRBV6-5 to TRBJ2-7, with 10 bases matching TRBD1. Per germline, CDR1 MNHEY and CDR2 SVGAGI. The CDR3 loop spans 14 amino acids. V dropped 5 bases and J dropped 5; count of bases not matched to a gene: 6. DNA for the CDR3: TGTGCCAGCAGTCCGCGACAGGGGGCAGACGAGCAGTACTTC. This codes for CASSPRQGADEQYF.

DNA of the CDR3: TGCGCCAGCAGCTTGAGACAGGCCTACAATGAGCAGTTCTTC. It translates to CASSLRQAYNEQFF. J is TRBJ2-1 and V is TRBV5-1, with D maybe TRBD1 (6 bases). CDR1 and CDR2 from the germline V gene are SGHRS and YFSETQ. The CDR3 length is 14 residues. With 1 base removed from V and 2 bases from J, the gap between germline ends came to 7 bases.

This rearrangement joins TRBV5-1 to TRBJ2-3, with TRBD1 identical over 9 bases. CDR3 length: 14 residues. Germline lookup yields CDR1 SGHRS and CDR2 YFSETQ. J gave up 11 bases and V 4 bases, and 11 bases lay outside the gene matches. The CDR3 nucleotides read TGCGCCAGCAGCCCGGGACAGGGTGGAAACGGGCAGTATTTT. Translated: CASSPGQGGNGQYF.

This clone was seen only a few times. The chain couples TRBV15 to TRBJ2-1; D is undetermined. The CDR3 is 14 residues long. From germline, CDR1 is LNHNV and CDR2 YYDKDF (reference sequence). The V end was cut by 5 bases, the J end by 2 bases, with 10 bases between. The CDR3 reads CATSGGLTYNEQFF. The CDR3 coding sequence is TGTGCCACCAGCGGTGGATTAACCTACAATGAGCAGTTCTTC.

The rearrangement joins TRBV11-2 to TRBJ2-1; 8 nucleotides match TRBD2. This CDR3 is 15 amino acids long. Per the germline V gene, CDR1 is SGHAT and CDR2 is FQNNGV. Unmatched junction bases numbered 7, after V lost 5 bases and J lost 4 bases. The CDR3 region is CASSPTSDYYNEQFF. CDR3 coding DNA: TGTGCCAGCAGCCCGACTAGCGACTATTACAATGAGCAGTTCTTC.

The gene calls are TRBV2 and TRBJ1-2; a possible D gene is TRBD1 (5 bases). V was pared by 1 base and J by 4 bases, with 13 bases between. The CDR3 is made up of 15 amino acids. Looked up from germline, CDR1 is SNHLY and CDR2 is FYNNEI. CDR3 in DNA: TGTGCCAGCAGTGAAGAGGTTGGCAGGGTCTATGGCTACACCTTC. This encodes CASSEEVGRVYGYTF.

V and J are TRBV27 and TRBJ1-5; 8 bases map to TRBD1. Germline lookup yields CDR1 MNHEY and CDR2 SMNVEV (reference sequence). CDR3 size: 14 residues. Trimming removed 5 bases from V and 4 bases from J; junction bases left unmatched: 4. In DNA, the CDR3 is TGTGCCAGCAGTCACGGACAGGGAAATCAGCCCCAGCATTTT. It is translated as CASSHGQGNQPQHF.

Concerning this clone itself: The sample carries other DNA sequences with the same CDR3. The J gene is TRBJ1-1, the V gene TRBV28; D unresolved. The V and J ends lost 6 bases and 3 bases respectively, with 5 bases between them. The CDR3 covers 11 residues. Germline-derived CDR1 and CDR2 are MDHEN and SYDVKM. This CDR3 is CASRRDTEAFF. Here the CDR3 DNA reads TGTGCCAGCAGGCGGGACACTGAAGCTTTCTTT.

The rearrangement joins TRBV29-1 to TRBJ2-1, with 10 bases aligning to TRBD2. Germline CDR1 SQVTM, CDR2 ANQGSEA. Germline trimming cut 4 bases from V and 5 bases from J; bases unmatched to any gene: 8. This CDR3 region has 15 residues. The CDR3 spells CSVGAGTSADNEQFF. In DNA, the CDR3 is TGCAGCGTTGGAGCCGGGACTAGCGCAGACAATGAGCAGTTCTTC.

This clone came up a few times. This chain joins TRBV18 and TRBJ2-7; D possibly corresponds to TRBD2 (8 bases). Trimming stripped 3 bases from V and 6 bases from J, with 24 bases between. The CDR3 extends over 17 amino acids. Germline CDR1 is KGHSH and CDR2 is LQKENI. CDR3 in amino acids: CASSPGTLGGAGGEQYF. As DNA, the CDR3 is TGTGCCAGCTCACCGGGAACCTTAGGGGGCGCGGGAGGCGAGCAGTACTTC.

The rearrangement joins TRBV27 to TRBJ2-7, with a tentative D call TRBD2 (6 bases). Deletions cut 9 bases from V and 1 base from J, with 16 bases between. Germline V lookup: CDR1 MNHEY, CDR2 SMNVEV (reference sequence). The CDR3 loop spans 14 amino acids. The CDR3 DNA is TGTGCCAGGTGGGAGGCCCAGCATTCCTACGAGCAGTACTTC. Protein: CARWEAQHSYEQYF.

This chain uses TRBV19 with TRBJ2-1; 9 positions agree with TRBD2. V gave up 6 bases and J gave up 6 bases; unmatched junction bases: 3. The CDR3 extends over 13 amino acids. Germline lookup yields CDR1 LNHDA and CDR2 SQIVND (reference sequence). The CDR3 DNA follows: TGTGCCAGTAGCCGGCGGGGGGGCAATGAGCAGTTCTTC. Protein product: CASSRRGGNEQFF. The full variable domain, with the rest looked up from reference TRBV19 and TRBJ2-1, is DGGITQSPKYLFRKEGQNVTLSCEQNLNHDAMYWYRQDPGQGLRLIYYSQIVNDFQKGDIAEGYSVSREKKESFPLTVTSAQKNPTAFYLCASSRRGGNEQFFGPGTRLTVL.

The genes are TRBV7-2 and TRBJ2-7, with D unresolved. Trimming stripped 5 bases from V and 0 bases from J, with 14 bases between. Germline V CDR1 and CDR2: SGHTA, FQGNSA. The CDR3 is made up of 15 amino acids. CDR3 protein: CASSPNPTSSYEQYF. In DNA, the CDR3 is TGTGCCAGCAGCCCGAACCCGACTTCCTCCTACGAGCAGTACTTC.

The chain uses TRBV6-4 and TRBJ2-2; D ambiguous. Trimming removed 2 bases at V and 7 bases at J, with 14 bases between. Per the germline V gene, CDR1 is MRHNA and CDR2 is SNTAGT. The CDR3 extends over 15 amino acids. The DNA of the CDR3 is TGTGCCAGCAGTGACCGGGCAGGTAGTAGCGGGGAGCTGTTTTTT. This codes for CASSDRAGSSGELFF.

DNA of the CDR3: TGTGCCACCAGCAGAGACCCCAGATACACTGAAGCTTTCTTT. Protein product: CATSRDPRYTEAFF. The chain links TRBV15 to TRBJ1-1; D gene unclear. Germline lookup yields CDR1 LNHNV and CDR2 YYDKDF (reference sequence). V lost 0 bases, J lost 3 bases, and 8 bases lay in between. The CDR3 contains 14 residues.

V gene TRBV27 combines with J gene TRBJ2-7; D may match TRBD1 or TRBD2 (6 bases each). The germline CDR1 and CDR2 sequences are MNHEY and SMNVEV (reference sequence). V lost 4 bases, J lost 4 bases, and 17 bases lay in between. The CDR3 runs to 15 residues. The chain's CDR3 is CASSSQGIGGYEQYF. Here the CDR3 DNA reads TGTGCCAGCAGTTCGCAGGGGATCGGGGGTTACGAGCAGTACTTC.

The CDR3 bases are TGTGCCAGCAGCTTGTTAGATGTCGGGGCCAAAAACATTCAGTACTTC. Its translation: CASSLLDVGAKNIQYF. This chain links TRBV5-6 with TRBJ2-4; no clear D. The CDR3 sequence is 16 residues long. Germline V CDR1 and CDR2: SGHDT, YYEEEE. V lost 1 base, J lost 1 base, and 12 bases lay in between.

This clone was observed once. The chain has TRBV18 and TRBJ2-2, with unresolved D. Germline lookup yields CDR1 KGHSH and CDR2 LQKENI. The CDR3 extends over 12 amino acids. The V and J ends lost 0 bases and 6 bases respectively, with 2 bases between them. Here the CDR3 DNA reads TGTGCCAGCTCACCACCCGCCGGGGAGCTGTTTTTT. It encodes CASSPPAGELFF.